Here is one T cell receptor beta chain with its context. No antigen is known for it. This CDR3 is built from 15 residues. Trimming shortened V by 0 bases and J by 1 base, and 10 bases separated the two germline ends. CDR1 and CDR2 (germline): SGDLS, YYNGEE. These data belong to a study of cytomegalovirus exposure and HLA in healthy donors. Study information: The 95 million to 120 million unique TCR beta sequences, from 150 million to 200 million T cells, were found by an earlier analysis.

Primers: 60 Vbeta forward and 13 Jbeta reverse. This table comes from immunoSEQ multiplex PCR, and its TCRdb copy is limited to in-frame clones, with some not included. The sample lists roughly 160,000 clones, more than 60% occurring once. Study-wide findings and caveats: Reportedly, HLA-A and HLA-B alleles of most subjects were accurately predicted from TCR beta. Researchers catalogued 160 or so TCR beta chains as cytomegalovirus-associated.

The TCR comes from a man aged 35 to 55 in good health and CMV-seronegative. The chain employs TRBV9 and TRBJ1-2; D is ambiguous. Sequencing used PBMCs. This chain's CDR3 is CASSVAPGGNYGYTF. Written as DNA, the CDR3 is TGTGCCAGCAGCGTAGCTCCCGGCGGTAACTATGGCTACACCTTC.